The present TCR beta chain was sequenced within a study of OX40 agonist ivuxolimab in advanced cancers. The repertoire was sequenced with immunoSEQ multiplex PCR; TCRdb's copy has only in-frame clones and lacks some. This sample has approximately 74,000 clones; about 89% occur once, and the top ten carry 0.25% to 0.3%. CDR1 and CDR2 from the germline V gene are SGDLS and YYNGEE. The CDR3 contains 14 residues. The V and J ends lost 1 base and 0 bases respectively, with 8 bases between them. The sequences come from CD4+ or CD8+ T cells sorted from blood, collected in a trial of the OX40 agonist ivuxolimab. This receptor was identified in an adult with an advanced solid tumor such as melanoma, head and neck, liver or kidney cancer. J is TRBJ2-7 and V is TRBV9, with D uncertain. CDR3 in DNA: TGTGCCAGCAGCGTAACTGGCGGCTCCTACGAGCAGTACTTC. Translated: CASSVTGGSYEQYF.